One and the same sample provided the 27 T cell receptor beta chains below, sequenced in a study of T cells in Graves' hyperthyroidism and ophthalmopathy. There were TCR beta CDR3 regions amplified from RNA transcripts. HTBI primers were used for first-round RT-PCR of the TCR CDR3. Using its own MiXCR run on the multiplex PCR reads, TCRdb lists one record per CDR3 protein. The sample shows about 420,000 distinct CDR3 sequences, 15% to 17% of them seen only once. Sequenced: blood. These receptors were taken from a woman younger than 30 with Graves' hyperthyroidism.

Many counts were recorded for this clonotype. The genes are TRBV13 and TRBJ1-2; 8 bases align to TRBD1. The CDR3 is 18 residues long. Trimming cost V 0 bases and J 4 bases; bases outside gene matches: 13. Germline CDR1 reads PRHDT; CDR2 reads FYEKMQ (reference sequence). In DNA form, the CDR3 reads TGTGCCAGCAGCTTAGGTTACCCTGCCAGGGGGCAAAGCTATGGCTACACCTTC. Protein product: CASSLGYPARGQSYGYTF.

This clonotype was seen a few times. The chain recombines TRBV20-1 with TRBJ2-3, with D perhaps assigned TRBD1 or TRBD2 (6 bases each). Germline V lookup: CDR1 DFQATT, CDR2 SNEGSKA (reference sequence). Trimming removed 1 base at V and 9 bases at J, with 20 bases between. CDR3 length equals 15 residues. CDR3 residues: CSARAIPGGGATQYF. CDR3 in DNA: TGCAGTGCTAGAGCAATCCCTGGGGGCGGGGCGACGCAGTATTTT.

This clonotype has a count of ten or more. The chain uses TRBV28 and TRBJ1-1; no firm D call. The CDR3 runs to 12 residues. V lost 6 bases and J 4 bases, leaving 9 bases between the germline ends. Germline V lookup: CDR1 MDHEN, CDR2 SYDVKM. CDR3 in amino acids: CASSLVSTEAFF. The DNA of the CDR3 is TGTGCCAGCAGCCTAGTATCCACTGAAGCTTTCTTT.

V gene TRBV4-2 combines with J gene TRBJ1-1; no definite D call. Germline V gives CDR1 LGHNA, CDR2 YNFKEQ. The length of the CDR3 is 13 residues. V was clipped by 1 base and J by 5 bases, with 8 bases between them. The CDR3 DNA sequence: TGTGCCAGCAGCCAAGTCATGCGAACTGAAGCTTTCTTT. Protein: CASSQVMRTEAFF.

The rearrangement uses TRBV28 and TRBJ1-2; D call uncertain. Looked up from germline, CDR1 is MDHEN and CDR2 is SYDVKM. V was cut by 3 bases and J by 2 bases, with 13 bases left in between. The CDR3 has 15 amino acids. The CDR3 here is CASSLIDRKNYGYTF. The DNA for the CDR3 is TGTGCCAGCAGTTTGATCGACCGAAAAAACTATGGCTACACCTTC.

In this sample, this clonotype turned up a few times. J is TRBJ1-6 and V is TRBV9; 8 bases are a match to TRBD1. Unmatched junction bases numbered 8, after V lost 4 bases and J lost 5 bases. In germline, CDR1 is SGDLS, CDR2 YYNGEE. The CDR3 has 16 amino acids. The CDR3 reads CASSPGQGINNSPLHF. DNA for the CDR3: TGTGCCAGCAGCCCTGGACAGGGCATTAATAATTCACCCCTCCACTTT.

The rearrangement uses TRBV19 and TRBJ2-2; 12 bases fit TRBD2. Trimming cost V 7 bases and J 8 bases; bases outside gene matches: 14. This CDR3 has 17 amino acids. The germline V gene has CDR1 LNHDA and CDR2 SQIVND (reference sequence). CDR3 nucleotides: TGTGCCAGTATGGGGGGACTAGCGGGCGCAGACGTAGGGGAGCTGTTTTTT. Translating it yields CASMGGLAGADVGELFF.

This clonotype was observed many times. The CDR3 DNA follows: TGTGCCAGCAGTTTGTTGGGGGGAACCTACGAGCAGTACTTC. Translated, it gives CASSLLGGTYEQYF. The V and J genes are TRBV28 and TRBJ2-7; possibly TRBD2 for D (6 bases). The length of the CDR3 is 14 residues. Germline CDR1 reads MDHEN; CDR2 reads SYDVKM. Trimming shortened V by 3 bases and J by 2 bases, and 11 bases separated the two germline ends.

This clonotype was recorded many times. The J gene is TRBJ2-7, the V gene TRBV18; TRBD1 aligns across 9 bases. Looked up from germline, CDR1 is KGHSH and CDR2 is LQKENI. The CDR3 has 14 residues. V lost 3 bases to trimming and J lost 6 bases; unmatched junction nucleotides: 6. CDR3 DNA sequence: TGTGCCAGCTCACCTCAGGGACAGGGCGCCGAGCAGTACTTC. This codes for CASSPQGQGAEQYF.

This clonotype showed up many times. The V gene is TRBV5-1, the J gene TRBJ1-1; D remains unclear. The germline gives CDR1 SGHRS, CDR2 YFSETQ. This CDR3 spans 14 amino acids. Trimming removed 0 bases from V and 1 base from J, with 7 bases in between. The CDR3 protein is CASSLAKQNTEAFF. The CDR3 DNA is TGCGCCAGCAGCTTGGCTAAACAGAACACTGAAGCTTTCTTT.

This clonotype was seen repeatedly, ten times or more. V and J are TRBV28 and TRBJ1-1, with D maybe TRBD1 (6 bases). The length of the CDR3 is 13 residues. Looked up from germline, CDR1 is MDHEN and CDR2 is SYDVKM. Trimming removed 6 bases at V and 8 bases at J, with 16 bases between. This CDR3 reads CASRTQGVKEAFF. DNA for the CDR3: TGTGCCAGCAGGACACAGGGCGTTAAGGAAGCTTTCTTT.

This clonotype came up a few times. The chain combines TRBV3-1 with TRBJ2-4, with D hard to call. The CDR3 runs 15 residues. V was clipped by 0 bases and J by 0 bases, with 6 bases between them. The germline V gene has CDR1 LGHDT and CDR2 YNNKEL (reference sequence). CDR3: CASSQDPVAKNIQYF. The CDR3, as DNA: TGTGCCAGCAGCCAAGATCCCGTAGCCAAAAACATTCAGTACTTC.

This clonotype was seen many times. The genes are TRBV28 and TRBJ2-7; TRBD1 aligns across 9 bases. The CDR3 is made up of 15 amino acids. Per germline, CDR1 MDHEN and CDR2 SYDVKM. Trimming at V came to 6 bases and at J to 1 base, leaving 7 bases not matched to a gene. CDR3: CASSLDRGRSYEQYF. Here the CDR3 DNA reads TGTGCCAGCAGCTTAGACAGGGGGAGATCCTACGAGCAGTACTTC.

This sequence joins TRBV6-2 or TRBV6-3 and TRBJ1-5, with 7 bases that match TRBD1. The germline CDR1 and CDR2 sequences are MNHEY and SVGEGT. The CDR3 contains 14 residues. The junction had 11 bases not matched to a gene; V was cut back by 4 bases and J by 11 bases. CDR3 nucleotides: TGTGCCAGCAGTTCTATCGACAGGGCCGGGGCCCAGCATTTT. Encoded protein: CASSSIDRAGAQHF.

On this clonotype itself: A read error may be the cause here, since a much bigger clone is one base away. V gene TRBV10-3 combines with J gene TRBJ1-4; D is unresolved. Trimming pared 7 bases from V and 8 bases from J, leaving 11 bases between. CDR1 is ENHRY, CDR2 SYGVKD, per germline. This CDR3 has 12 residues. CDR3 nucleotide sequence: TGTGCCATCAATGAAGGTGACGAAAAACTGTTTTTT. As protein: CAINEGDEKLFF.

The genes are TRBV29-1 and TRBJ2-3; D remains ambiguous. CDR3 length: 11 residues. The V end lost 6 bases, the J end lost 4 bases, and 8 bases lay between the germline ends. Germline CDR1 reads SQVTM; CDR2 reads ANQGSEA. The CDR3 reads CSVGKADTQYF. In DNA, the CDR3 is TGCAGCGTGGGAAAGGCAGATACGCAGTATTTT.

The chain carries TRBV4-3 and TRBJ1-2; D is possibly TRBD1 (6 bases). V shed 0 bases and J shed 4 bases, with 12 bases lying between them. The CDR3 covers 15 residues. CDR1 LGHNA and CDR2 YSLEER come from the germline V gene. CDR3: CASSQDLGGGYGYTF. CDR3 coding DNA: TGCGCCAGCAGCCAAGACCTAGGAGGGGGCTATGGCTACACCTTC.

This chain connects TRBV19 to TRBJ1-4, with D perhaps TRBD1 (5 bases). The CDR3 is 16 amino acids. Germline V CDR1 and CDR2: LNHDA, SQIVND (reference sequence). Trimming cost V 5 bases and J 0 bases, with 13 bases left between them. The CDR3: CASSGRRQTTNEKLFF. CDR3 bases: TGTGCCAGTAGTGGACGCAGACAGACAACTAATGAAAAACTGTTTTTT.

This clonotype was counted many times. V usage is TRBV28 and J usage is TRBJ2-3; D not resolved. The CDR3 is 13 amino acids. V was trimmed by 4 bases and J by 4 bases, leaving 9 bases between them. Germline V gene lookup returns CDR1 MDHEN and CDR2 SYDVKM. The chain's CDR3 is CASSSPPADTQYF. In DNA, the CDR3 is TGTGCCAGCAGTTCCCCCCCCGCAGATACGCAGTATTTT.

There are a few counts of this clonotype. This sequence joins TRBV7-6 and TRBJ2-3; the D is unclear. Trimming removed 6 bases at V and 4 bases at J, with 14 bases between. The CDR3 is 14 amino acids. Germline values: CDR1 SGHVS, CDR2 FNYEAQ. The CDR3 reads CASSPLSGADTQYF. The CDR3 coding sequence is TGTGCCAGCAGTCCACTTAGTGGGGCAGATACGCAGTATTTT.

This clonotype has at least ten counts. The V and J genes are TRBV7-3 and TRBJ1-1; maybe TRBD1 (6 bases). V was pared by 2 bases and J by 4 bases, with 14 bases between. The CDR3 length is 15 residues. The germline CDR1 and CDR2 sequences are SGHTA and FQGTGA. The CDR3 sequence is CASSLGPGGPTEAFF. The DNA of the CDR3 is TGTGCCAGCAGCTTAGGGCCCGGGGGGCCCACTGAAGCTTTCTTT. Looking up the rest from reference TRBV7-3 and TRBJ1-1 gives the full variable domain: GAGVSQTPSNKVTEKGKYVELRCDPISGHTALYWYRQSLGQGPEFLIYFQGTGAADDSGLPNDRFFAVRPEGSVSTLKIQRTERGDSAVYLCASSLGPGGPTEAFFGQGTRLTVV.

This clonotype was observed a handful of times. V and J are TRBV29-1 and TRBJ1-3; unclear D gene. This CDR3 is 11 amino acids long. Germline lookup yields CDR1 SQVTM and CDR2 ANQGSEA. Trimming took 7 bases from V and 3 from J, leaving 7 bases between them. CDR3 loop: CSAEVGNTIYF. CDR3 DNA sequence: TGCAGCGCCGAAGTTGGAAACACCATATATTTT.

This clonotype was seen many times. The gene calls are TRBV18 and TRBJ2-5; 8 bases align to TRBD2. The junction had 6 bases not matched to a gene; V was cut back by 6 bases and J by 0 bases. This CDR3 has 15 amino acids. Germline CDR1 is KGHSH and CDR2 is LQKENI. The CDR3 DNA follows: TGTGCCAGCTCGTCCCTCGGGGGGGACCAAGAGACCCAGTACTTC. Translated: CASSSLGGDQETQYF.

This clonotype appeared a few times. The chain has TRBV11-3 and TRBJ2-2, with D possibly matching TRBD1 (5 bases). Trimming took off 3 bases at V and 4 bases at J, with 15 bases between the two ends. This CDR3 contains 16 residues. Germline V gives CDR1 SGHNT, CDR2 YENEEA. CDR3 sequence reads: CASSLGRQGGTGELFF. CDR3 in DNA: TGTGCCAGCAGCTTGGGTCGGCAGGGTGGCACCGGGGAGCTGTTTTTT.

This clonotype was observed many times. This chain uses TRBV3-1 with TRBJ2-7, with 9 bases lining up with TRBD2. There are 14 residues in the CDR3. V was pared by 4 bases and J by 3 bases, with 4 bases of the junction left unmatched. Germline V gene data show CDR1 as LGHDT and CDR2 as YNNKEL (reference sequence). This chain's CDR3 is CASSLSGSIYEQYF. The DNA of the CDR3 is TGTGCCAGCAGCCTTAGCGGGAGTATCTACGAGCAGTACTTC.

This clonotype has at least ten counts. This chain joins TRBV20-1 and TRBJ1-5; D unclear. CDR3 size: 14 residues. The V gene lost 3 bases and the J gene lost 1 base, with 10 bases spanning the gap. Germline V gene sequence: CDR1 DFQATT, CDR2 SNEGSKA (reference sequence). CDR3 nucleotides: TGCAGTGCTAGTTATGGTTTAAGCAATCAGCCCCAGCATTTT. It codes for CSASYGLSNQPQHF.

At least ten counts were recorded for this clonotype. The chain combines TRBV4-1 with TRBJ2-5, with 9 nucleotides matching TRBD1. The CDR3 extends over 16 amino acids. J was trimmed by 0 bases and V by 1 base; bases with no gene match: 3. Per the germline V gene, CDR1 is MGHRA and CDR2 is YSYEKL. CDR3 nucleotide sequence: TGCGCCAGCAGCCAAGCACAGGGGGCGTACCAAGAGACCCAGTACTTC. Protein product: CASSQAQGAYQETQYF.